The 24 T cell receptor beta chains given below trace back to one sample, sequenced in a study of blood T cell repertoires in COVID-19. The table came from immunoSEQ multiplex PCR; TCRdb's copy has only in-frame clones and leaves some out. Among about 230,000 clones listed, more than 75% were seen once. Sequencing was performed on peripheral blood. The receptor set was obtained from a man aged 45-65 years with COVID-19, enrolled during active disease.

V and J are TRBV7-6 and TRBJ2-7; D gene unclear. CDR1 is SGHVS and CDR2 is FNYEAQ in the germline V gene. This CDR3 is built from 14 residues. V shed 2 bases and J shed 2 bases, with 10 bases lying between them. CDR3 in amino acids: CASSLSSEAYEQYF. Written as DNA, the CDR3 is TGTGCCAGCAGCTTAAGCAGTGAGGCCTACGAGCAGTACTTC.

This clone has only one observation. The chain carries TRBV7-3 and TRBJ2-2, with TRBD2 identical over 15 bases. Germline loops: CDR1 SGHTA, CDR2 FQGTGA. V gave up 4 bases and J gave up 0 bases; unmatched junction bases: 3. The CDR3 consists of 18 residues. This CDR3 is CASSWGLAGGTNTGELFF. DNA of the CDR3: TGTGCCAGCAGCTGGGGACTAGCGGGGGGAACGAACACCGGGGAGCTGTTTTTT.

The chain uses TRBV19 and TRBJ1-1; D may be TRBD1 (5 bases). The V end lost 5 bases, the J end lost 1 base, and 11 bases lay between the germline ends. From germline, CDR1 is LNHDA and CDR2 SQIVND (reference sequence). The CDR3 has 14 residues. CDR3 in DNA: TGTGCCAGTAGTGCGGGACGCCCGAACACTGAAGCTTTCTTT. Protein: CASSAGRPNTEAFF.

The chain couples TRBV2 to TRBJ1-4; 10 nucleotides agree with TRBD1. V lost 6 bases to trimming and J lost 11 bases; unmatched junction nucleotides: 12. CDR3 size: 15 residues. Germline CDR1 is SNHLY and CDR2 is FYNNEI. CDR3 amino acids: CASREVPGQGRKLFF. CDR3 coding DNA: TGTGCCAGCAGGGAGGTTCCGGGACAGGGGCGGAAACTGTTTTTT.

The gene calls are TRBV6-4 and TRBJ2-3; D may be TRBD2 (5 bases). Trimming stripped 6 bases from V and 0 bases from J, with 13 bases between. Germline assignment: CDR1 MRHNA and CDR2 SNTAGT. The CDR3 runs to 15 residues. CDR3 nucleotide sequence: TGTGCCAGCAGAATATCAGCGGAGAGCACAGATACGCAGTATTTT. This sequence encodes CASRISAESTDTQYF.

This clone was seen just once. CDR3 in amino acids: CASSQGSLIYGYTF. As DNA, the CDR3 is TGTGCCAGCAGCCAAGGGTCACTTATCTATGGCTACACCTTC. This chain connects TRBV3-1 (or the pseudogene TRBV3-2) to TRBJ1-2; no clear D gene. V was shortened by 1 base and J by 4 bases, with 10 bases between the two germline ends. Germline CDR1 LGHDT, CDR2 YNNKEL (reference sequence). The CDR3 covers 14 residues.

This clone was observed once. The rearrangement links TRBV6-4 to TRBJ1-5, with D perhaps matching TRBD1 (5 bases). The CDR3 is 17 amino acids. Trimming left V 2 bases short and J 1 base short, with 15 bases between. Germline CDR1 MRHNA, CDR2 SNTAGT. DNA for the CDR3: TGTGCCAGCAGTGACAATGCGGGGGGGGTAAGCAATCAGCCCCAGCATTTT. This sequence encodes CASSDNAGGVSNQPQHF.

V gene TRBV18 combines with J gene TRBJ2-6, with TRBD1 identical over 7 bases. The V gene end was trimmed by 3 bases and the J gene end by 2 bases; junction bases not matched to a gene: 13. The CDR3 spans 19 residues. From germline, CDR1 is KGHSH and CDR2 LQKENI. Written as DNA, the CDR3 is TGTGCCAGCTCACCCCCACCGGTCCTTACAGGGGCTGGGGCCAACGTCCTGACTTTC. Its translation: CASSPPPVLTGAGANVLTF.

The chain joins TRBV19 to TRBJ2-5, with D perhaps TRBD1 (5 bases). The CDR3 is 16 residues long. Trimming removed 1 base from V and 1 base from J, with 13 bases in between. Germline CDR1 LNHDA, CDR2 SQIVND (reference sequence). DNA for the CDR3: TGTGCCAGTAGTATAGGCCCCCGGCAGGGCCAAGAGACCCAGTACTTC. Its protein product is CASSIGPRQGQETQYF. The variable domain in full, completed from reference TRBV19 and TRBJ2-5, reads DGGITQSPKYLFRKEGQNVTLSCEQNLNHDAMYWYRQDPGQGLRLIYYSQIVNDFQKGDIAEGYSVSREKKESFPLTVTSAQKNPTAFYLCASSIGPRQGQETQYFGPGTRLLVL.

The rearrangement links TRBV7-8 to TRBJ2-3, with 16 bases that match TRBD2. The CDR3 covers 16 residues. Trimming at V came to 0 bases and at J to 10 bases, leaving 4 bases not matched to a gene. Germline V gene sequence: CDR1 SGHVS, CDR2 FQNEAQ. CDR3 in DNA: TGTGCCAGCAGCTTAGCGCCGGGACTAGCGGGAGGGGCGCAGTATTTT. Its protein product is CASSLAPGLAGGAQYF.

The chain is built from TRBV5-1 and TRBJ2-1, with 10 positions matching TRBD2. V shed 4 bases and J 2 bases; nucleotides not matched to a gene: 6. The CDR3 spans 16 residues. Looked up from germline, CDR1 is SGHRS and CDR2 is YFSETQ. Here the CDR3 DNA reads TGCGCCAGCAGCCCCGAGCTAGCGGGGGCCTACAATGAGCAGTTCTTC. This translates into CASSPELAGAYNEQFF. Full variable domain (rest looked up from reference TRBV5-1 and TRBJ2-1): KAGVTQTPRYLIKTRGQQVTLSCSPISGHRSVSWYQQTPGQGLQFLFEYFSETQRNKGNFPGRFSGRQFSNSRSEMNVSTLELGDSALYLCASSPELAGAYNEQFFGPGTRLTVL.

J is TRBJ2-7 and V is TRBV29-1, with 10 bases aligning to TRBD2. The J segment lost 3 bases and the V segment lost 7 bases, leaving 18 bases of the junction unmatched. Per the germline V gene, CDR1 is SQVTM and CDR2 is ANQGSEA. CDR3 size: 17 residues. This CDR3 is CSARPASASGSLYEQYF. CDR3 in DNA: TGCAGCGCACGACCGGCTTCGGCTAGCGGGAGTCTCTACGAGCAGTACTTC.

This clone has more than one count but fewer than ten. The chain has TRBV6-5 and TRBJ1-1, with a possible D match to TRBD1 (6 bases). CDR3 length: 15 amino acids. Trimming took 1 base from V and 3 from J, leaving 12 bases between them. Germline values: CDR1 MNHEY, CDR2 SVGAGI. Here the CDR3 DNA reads TGTGCCAGCAGTTACTTACAGGGTCGCGACACTGAAGCTTTCTTT. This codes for CASSYLQGRDTEAFF.

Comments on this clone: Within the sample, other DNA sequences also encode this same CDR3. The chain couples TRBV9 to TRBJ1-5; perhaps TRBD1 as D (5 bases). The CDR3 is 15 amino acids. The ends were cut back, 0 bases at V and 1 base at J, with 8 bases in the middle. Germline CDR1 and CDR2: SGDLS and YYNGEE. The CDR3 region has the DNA TGTGCCAGCAGCGTAGCGGGGGTGAGCAATCAGCCCCAGCATTTT. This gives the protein CASSVAGVSNQPQHF.

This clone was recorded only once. This CDR3 is CAWSGDSPPLHF. DNA of the CDR3: TGTGCCTGGAGTGGGGACTCACCACCCCTCCACTTT. This chain joins TRBV30 and TRBJ1-6, with a weak D call TRBD1 (5 bases). Between the trimmed V and J ends, which lost 1 base and 11 bases, there was a span of 9 bases. There are 12 residues in the CDR3. In germline, CDR1 is GTSNPN, CDR2 SVGIG (reference sequence).

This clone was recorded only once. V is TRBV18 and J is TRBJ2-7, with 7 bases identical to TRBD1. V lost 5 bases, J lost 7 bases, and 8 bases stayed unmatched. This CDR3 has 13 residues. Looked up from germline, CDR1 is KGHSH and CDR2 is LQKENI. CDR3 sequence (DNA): TGTGCCAGCTCAGGGGACAGCCTCTTGGAGCAGTACTTC. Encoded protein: CASSGDSLLEQYF.

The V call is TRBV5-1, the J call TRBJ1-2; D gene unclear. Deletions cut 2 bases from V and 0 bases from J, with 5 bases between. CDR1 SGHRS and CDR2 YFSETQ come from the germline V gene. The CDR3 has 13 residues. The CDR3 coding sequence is TGCGCCAGCAGCTTAGAGTCTAACTATGGCTACACCTTC. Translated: CASSLESNYGYTF.

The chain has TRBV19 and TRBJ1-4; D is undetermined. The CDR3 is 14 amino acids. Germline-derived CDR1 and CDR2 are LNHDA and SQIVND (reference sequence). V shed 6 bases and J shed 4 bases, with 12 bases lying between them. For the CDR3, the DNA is TGTGCCAGTAGCTCTAGCTACGTTAATGAAAAACTGTTTTTT. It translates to CASSSSYVNEKLFF.

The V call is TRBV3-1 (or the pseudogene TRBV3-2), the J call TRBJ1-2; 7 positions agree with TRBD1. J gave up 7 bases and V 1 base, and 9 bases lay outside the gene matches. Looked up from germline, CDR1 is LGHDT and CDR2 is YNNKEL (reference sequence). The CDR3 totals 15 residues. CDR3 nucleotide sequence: TGTGCCAGCAGCCAAGTCGGGACAGTAGATGGTGGCTACACCTTC. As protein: CASSQVGTVDGGYTF.

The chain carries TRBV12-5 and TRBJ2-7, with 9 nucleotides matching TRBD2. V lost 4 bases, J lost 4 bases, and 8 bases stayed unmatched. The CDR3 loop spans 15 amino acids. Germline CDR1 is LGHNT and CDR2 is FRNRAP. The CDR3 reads CASGSLTSGGYEQYF. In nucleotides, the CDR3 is TGTGCTAGTGGTTCGTTGACTAGCGGCGGGTACGAGCAGTACTTC. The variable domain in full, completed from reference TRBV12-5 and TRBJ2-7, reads DARVTQTPRHKVTEMGQEVTMRCQPILGHNTVFWYRQTMMQGLELLAYFRNRAPLDDSGMPKDRFSAEMPDATLATLKIQPSEPRDSAVYFCASGSLTSGGYEQYFGPGTRLTVT.

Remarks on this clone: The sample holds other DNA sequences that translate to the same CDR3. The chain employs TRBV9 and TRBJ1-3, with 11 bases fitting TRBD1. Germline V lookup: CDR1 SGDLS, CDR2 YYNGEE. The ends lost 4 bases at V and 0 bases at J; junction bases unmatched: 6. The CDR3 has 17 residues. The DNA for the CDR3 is TGTGCCAGCAGCCCACCCGGGACAGGGGGCTCTGGAAACACCATATATTTT. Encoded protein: CASSPPGTGGSGNTIYF.

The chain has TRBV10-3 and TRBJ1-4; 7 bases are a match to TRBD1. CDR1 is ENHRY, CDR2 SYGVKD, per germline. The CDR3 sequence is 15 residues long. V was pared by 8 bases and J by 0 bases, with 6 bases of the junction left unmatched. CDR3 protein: CAIGQDLPTNEKLFF. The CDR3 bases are TGTGCCATCGGACAGGACCTCCCAACTAATGAAAAACTGTTTTTT.

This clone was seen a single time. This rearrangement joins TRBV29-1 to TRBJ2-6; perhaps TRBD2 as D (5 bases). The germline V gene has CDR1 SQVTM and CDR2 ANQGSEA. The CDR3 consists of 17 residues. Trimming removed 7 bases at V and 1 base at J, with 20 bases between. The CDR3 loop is CSAQTRVFSSGANVLTF. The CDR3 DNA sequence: TGCAGCGCCCAGACGCGGGTTTTTAGTTCTGGGGCCAACGTCCTGACTTTC.

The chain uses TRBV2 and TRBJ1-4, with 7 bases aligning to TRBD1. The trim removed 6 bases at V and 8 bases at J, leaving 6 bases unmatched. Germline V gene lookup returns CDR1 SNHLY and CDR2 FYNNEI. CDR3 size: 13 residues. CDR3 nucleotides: TGTGCCAGCAGCCGGGACAGCGGGGAAAAACTGTTTTTT. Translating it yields CASSRDSGEKLFF.